Below, 20 T cell receptor beta chains from the same sample are listed, as sequenced in a study of molecular identifiers for immune sequencing clone quantification. MiXCR, applied by TCRdb to the PCR reads, yields one record per CDR3 protein. The repertoire holds tens of thousands of distinct CDR3 sequences, 15% to 20% seen once, with more than 0.9% in the top ten. The source material was naive CD8+ T cells from blood, with Jurkat cell RNA spiked in. Subset noted: FACS-sorted CD8+CD4-CCR7+CD45RA+ naive T cells. These receptors were obtained from a human donor in good health. Some libraries in this study had Jurkat cell RNA spiked in.

This clonotype was counted at least ten times. The CDR3 sequence: CASSIPGLGGTDTQYF. The CDR3 bases are TGTGCCAGCAGCATACCGGGACTAGGAGGCACAGATACGCAGTATTTT. The V gene is TRBV7-2, the J gene TRBJ2-3; 8 positions agree with TRBD2. The CDR3 consists of 16 residues. Germline-derived CDR1 and CDR2 are SGHTA and FQGNSA. The V gene end was trimmed by 5 bases and the J gene end by 1 base; junction bases not matched to a gene: 8.

This clonotype was seen many times. This chain uses TRBV27 with TRBJ1-1; 9 nucleotides agree with TRBD1. The CDR3 spans 16 residues. V gave up 4 bases and J gave up 4 bases; unmatched junction bases: 10. Germline values: CDR1 MNHEY, CDR2 SMNVEV (reference sequence). CDR3 nucleotides: TGTGCCAGCAGTTCCAGAACCGGGACAGGGACCACTGAAGCTTTCTTT. It encodes CASSSRTGTGTTEAFF.

This clonotype has ten or more counts. The chain links TRBV11-2 to TRBJ2-5; D may correspond to TRBD1 or TRBD2 (5 bases each). CDR3 length: 15 residues. The germline gives CDR1 SGHAT, CDR2 FQNNGV. The V and J ends lost 1 base and 1 base respectively, with 10 bases between them. The CDR3 sequence: CASSLGGGFQETQYF. In DNA form, the CDR3 reads TGTGCCAGCAGCTTAGGTGGGGGTTTCCAAGAGACCCAGTACTTC. Variable domain in full (rest from reference TRBV11-2 and TRBJ2-5): EAGVAQSPRYKIIEKRQSVAFWCNPISGHATLYWYQQILGQGPKLLIQFQNNGVVDDSQLPKDRFSAERLKGVDSTLKIQPAKLEDSAVYLCASSLGGGFQETQYFGPGTRLLVL.

The chain employs TRBV10-3 and TRBJ2-7; 9 bases agree with TRBD2. CDR1 and CDR2 from the germline V gene are ENHRY and SYGVKD. This CDR3 has 14 amino acids. V shed 5 bases, J shed 0 bases, and the junction held 2 bases outside the gene matches. CDR3 region: CAISIAGASYEQYF. The CDR3 DNA reads as TGTGCCATCAGTATAGCGGGGGCCTCCTACGAGCAGTACTTC.

This clonotype has just a few counts. A much larger clone lies one base from this, so it may be a read error. This chain uses TRBV6-5 with TRBJ1-5; the match to TRBD1 covers 10 bases. The CDR3 sequence is 13 residues long. Germline V gives CDR1 MNHEY, CDR2 SVGAGI. Written as DNA, the CDR3 is TGTGCCACGGGGACAGGGGTAAATCAGCCCCAGCGTTTT. This encodes CATGTGVNQPQRF.

This clonotype was seen many times. The rearrangement links TRBV9 to TRBJ2-3; TRBD1 matches 8 bases. The CDR3 runs 15 residues. The germline gives CDR1 SGDLS, CDR2 YYNGEE. The V and J ends lost 3 bases and 0 bases, in that order; junction bases with no gene match: 3. CDR3 protein: CASSAGQVSTDTQYF. In DNA, the CDR3 is TGTGCCAGCAGCGCGGGACAGGTTAGCACAGATACGCAGTATTTT.

The chain carries TRBV7-6 and TRBJ2-1; TRBD2 agrees at 10 bases. CDR3 length: 17 amino acids. Looked up from germline, CDR1 is SGHVS and CDR2 is FNYEAQ. Trimming removed 1 base from V and 9 bases from J; junction bases left unmatched: 12. The CDR3 loop reads CASSLGSSGGPIVEQFF. In nucleotides, the CDR3 is TGTGCCAGCAGCTTAGGGAGTAGCGGGGGGCCCATAGTTGAGCAGTTCTTC.

A note on this clonotype: This may come from a read error, since a much larger clone is one base off. CDR3 loop: CAGSLALGGPEAFF. In nucleotides, the CDR3 is TGTGCCGGCAGCTTGGCGTTAGGCGGACCTGAAGCTTTCTTT. The V and J genes are TRBV5-6 and TRBJ1-1; D is unclear. This CDR3 is built from 14 residues. From germline, CDR1 is SGHDT and CDR2 YYEEEE. Full variable domain (outside the CDR3, taken from reference TRBV5-6 and TRBJ1-1): DAGVTQSPTHLIKTRGQQVTLRCSPKSGHDTVSWYQQALGQGPQFIFQYYEEEERQRGNFPDRFSGHQFPNYSSELNVNALLLGDSALYLCAGSLALGGPEAFFGQGTRLTVV.

This clonotype is medium-sized within its sample. The chain joins TRBV7-2 to TRBJ2-3; the match to TRBD2 covers 9 bases. The V and J ends lost 2 bases and 4 bases, in that order; junction bases with no gene match: 10. The CDR3 contains 17 residues. The germline gives CDR1 SGHTA, CDR2 FQGNSA. CDR3 loop: CASSLLAGGPIADTQYF. The CDR3 DNA is TGTGCCAGCAGCTTATTGGCGGGAGGGCCGATAGCAGATACGCAGTATTTT.

This clonotype came up many times. The chain recombines TRBV5-1 with TRBJ2-7, with D unclear. The germline gives CDR1 SGHRS, CDR2 YFSETQ. V lost 4 bases to trimming and J lost 4 bases, with 9 bases between them. CDR3 length equals 12 residues. CDR3 region: CASSGPEYEQYF. The CDR3, as DNA: TGCGCCAGCAGCGGCCCAGAGTACGAGCAGTACTTC.

This clonotype was detected many times. V gene TRBV4-1 combines with J gene TRBJ2-3; no clear D gene. This CDR3 is built from 13 residues. The V gene lost 2 bases and the J gene lost 3 bases, with 6 bases spanning the gap. Germline V gene sequence: CDR1 MGHRA, CDR2 YSYEKL. As DNA, the CDR3 is TGCGCCAGCAGCCAATTCCGGACAGATACGCAGTATTTT. Amino acids: CASSQFRTDTQYF.

A word on this clonotype: Being one base from a much bigger clone, this may be a read error. The conserved phenylalanine or tryptophan is not found at the CDR3 terminus, so this likely reflects a read error. V gene TRBV19 combines with J gene TRBJ1-1; D ambiguous. V lost 5 bases, J lost 3 bases, and 13 bases lay in between. This CDR3 has 14 residues. The germline V gene encodes CDR1 LNHDA and CDR2 SQIVND (reference sequence). The CDR3 is CASSPQTRYTEAFL. The DNA for the CDR3 is TGTGCCAGTAGTCCCCAGACAAGATACACTGAAGCTTTCCTT.

This clonotype showed up just a few times. CDR3 region: CASSLEVAADTQYF. For the CDR3, the DNA is TGTGCCAGCAGCTTAGAGGTCGCGGCAGATACGCAGTATTTT. The chain recombines TRBV7-6 with TRBJ2-3, with unresolved D. Germline V gene data show CDR1 as SGHVS and CDR2 as FNYEAQ. The CDR3 extends over 14 amino acids. V gave up 1 base and J gave up 4 bases, with 9 bases separating them.

Comment on this clonotype: With a much larger clone just one base away, this may be a read error. The chain combines TRBV5-5 with TRBJ1-1; D ambiguous. The ends were cut back, 1 base at V and 4 bases at J, with 11 bases in the middle. Looked up from germline, CDR1 is SGHKS and CDR2 is YYEKEE (reference sequence). This CDR3 contains 14 residues. DNA of the CDR3: TGTGCCAGCAGCTTGATACAGCCGAGCACTGAAGCTTTCTTT. Amino acids: CASSLIQPSTEAFF.

This clonotype was observed many times. V usage is TRBV5-6 and J usage is TRBJ2-7, with D maybe TRBD2 (6 bases). Germline V gives CDR1 SGHDT, CDR2 YYEEEE. There are 13 residues in the CDR3. Trimming removed 4 bases at V and 2 bases at J, with 10 bases between. CDR3 amino acids: CASSGTEAYEQYF. In DNA form, the CDR3 reads TGTGCCAGCAGCGGGACTGAGGCCTACGAGCAGTACTTC.

This clonotype was seen at least ten times. As DNA, the CDR3 is TGCAGCGCCCTAGCGGAACAGGCTTTCTTT. This gives the protein CSALAEQAFF. This rearrangement joins TRBV29-1 to TRBJ1-1; D call uncertain. Trimming removed 7 bases at V and 11 bases at J, with 14 bases between. The CDR3 is made up of 10 amino acids. CDR1 SQVTM and CDR2 ANQGSEA come from the germline V gene.

The chain combines TRBV7-9 with TRBJ2-2, with a tentative D call TRBD2 (5 bases). The CDR3 extends over 17 amino acids. Germline assignment: CDR1 SEHNR and CDR2 FQNEAQ (reference sequence). Between the trimmed V and J ends, which lost 5 bases and 0 bases, there was a span of 16 bases. Here the CDR3 reads CASSPSSRGANTGELFF. DNA for the CDR3: TGTGCCAGCAGCCCAAGCTCCCGGGGAGCGAACACCGGGGAGCTGTTTTTT. The complete variable domain, with remaining parts taken from reference TRBV7-9 and TRBJ2-2, reads DTGVSQNPRHKITKRGQNVTFRCDPISEHNRLYWYRQTLGQGPEFLTYFQNEAQLEKSRLLSDRFSAERPKGSFSTLEIQRTEQGDSAMYLCASSPSSRGANTGELFFGEGSRLTVL.

The V gene is TRBV2, the J gene TRBJ2-1, with a weak D call TRBD2 (5 bases). Germline V gives CDR1 SNHLY, CDR2 FYNNEI. The CDR3 runs to 15 residues. The ends were cut back, 5 bases at V and 0 bases at J, with 11 bases in the middle. The CDR3 sequence: CASSIRTSSYNEQFF. DNA for the CDR3: TGTGCCAGCAGTATTAGAACTAGCTCCTACAATGAGCAGTTCTTC.

This clonotype showed up many times. This chain joins TRBV7-3 and TRBJ2-1, with 10 bases lining up with TRBD2. The CDR3 is 14 amino acids. V was clipped by 5 bases and J by 5 bases; unmatched bases: 3. The germline V gene has CDR1 SGHTA and CDR2 FQGTGA. CDR3: CASSQGLAHNEQFF. The CDR3, as DNA: TGTGCCAGCAGCCAGGGACTAGCGCACAATGAGCAGTTCTTC.

Only a few counts were recorded for this clonotype. The chain recombines TRBV27 with TRBJ2-7; 9 nucleotides match TRBD1. J lost 4 bases, V lost 7 bases, and 8 bases had no gene match. Germline V lookup: CDR1 MNHEY, CDR2 SMNVEV (reference sequence). This CDR3 region has 14 residues. The CDR3 bases are TGTGCCAGCAAAGTTGGGACAGGGCTATACGAGCAGTACTTC. Translation: CASKVGTGLYEQYF.